This TCR beta chain derives from a study of cytomegalovirus exposure and HLA in healthy donors. Overall study findings and caveats: Cytomegalovirus association was listed for under 200 TCR beta chains. Clusters of TCRs from the first cohort tended to co-occur in the 120 or so validation repertoires (as a later analysis found).

Assay: immunoSEQ multiplex PCR; the TCRdb copy retains only in-frame clones and omits some. The table shows some 170,000 clones, with 80% to 90% occurring only once. In regard to this clone: Antigen: not known.

The germline gives CDR1 SEHNR, CDR2 FQNEAQ (reference sequence). This CDR3 is built from 14 residues. The ends lost 3 bases at V and 5 bases at J; junction bases unmatched: 4. The chain links TRBV7-9 to TRBJ2-3, with TRBD2 identical over 8 bases. The TCR sequence derives from a woman aged 30 to 39 in good health and CMV-seronegative. Input material: PBMCs. This chain's CDR3 is CASSFSGGGDTQYF. The DNA of the CDR3 is TGTGCCAGCAGCTTCAGCGGGGGAGGAGATACGCAGTATTTT.